A selection of T cell receptor beta chains follows, all from one sample in a study of technical replicates of blood from several donors. Clones were sequenced by immunoSEQ multiplex PCR, and TCRdb holds only the in-frame ones, with some missing. Of approximately 93,000 clones in the sample, 94% were seen once. Sequenced material: T cells isolated from PBMCs. The source of these receptors is a human donor in good health. Each CDR3 is given with its conserved first and last residue. The D gene is left open where the match is weak. Rows give clone size only sometimes, using once, few, many, or a class for an expanded clone.

>TRBV27|.|TRBJ2-7|.
TGTGCCAGCGTTGTCCAACTTGCCTCCTACGAGCAGTACTTC
CASVVQLASYEQYF
>TRBV6-5|.|TRBJ1-2|.
TGTGCCAGCAGTTACTCGCGAGGTCGGGATGGCTACACCTTC
CASSYSRGRDGYTF
>TRBV25-1|.|TRBJ1-1|.
TGTGCCAGCAGTGACGAGGTTGGGGGGTCTTTCTTT
CASSDEVGGSFF
>TRBV19|once|TRBJ2-1|.
TGTGCCAGTAAAAGGGCTAGCCTCTCCTACAATGAGCAGTTCTTC
CASKRASLSYNEQFF
>TRBV18|few|TRBJ1-5|.
TGTGCCAGCTCACCTGGACTCAATCAGCCCCAGCATTTT
CASSPGLNQPQHF
>TRBV27|.|TRBJ1-1|TRBD1
TGTGCCAGCAGTTTAACTGGGACAGGGAGCACTGAAGCTTTCTTT
CASSLTGTGSTEAFF
>TRBV27|few|TRBJ2-3|TRBD2
TGTGCCACCCAGGCTAGCGGGGGCTCAGATACGCAGTATTTT
CATQASGGSDTQYF
>TRBV11-2|.|TRBJ1-2|.
TGTGCCACCTCGACAGCTCATAACTATGGCTACACCTTC
CATSTAHNYGYTF
>TRBV5-1|.|TRBJ2-5|TRBD1
TGCGCCAGCAGGGGACAGCCCGGGGAGACCCAGTACTTC
CASRGQPGETQYF
>TRBV19|.|TRBJ1-3|TRBD1
TGTGCCAGTAGTCAACAGGGGGCTTATGGAAACACCATATATTTT
CASSQQGAYGNTIYF
>TRBV2|once|TRBJ2-6|.
TGTGCCAGCAGTTCTGAGTTGGCCAACGTCCTGACTTTC
CASSSELANVLTF
>TRBV14|few|TRBJ1-1|.
TGTGCCAGCAGCCAGAGTCCGTCCACTGAAGCTTTCTTT
CASSQSPSTEAFF
>TRBV13|.|TRBJ2-3|TRBD1
TGTGCCAGCAGCTGGGGACAGGGGGCATACACAGATACGCAGTATTTT
CASSWGQGAYTDTQYF
>TRBV27|.|TRBJ1-2|.
TGTGCCAGCAGTCCCGAGACACAGGGAAGGGTGGATGGCTACACCTTC
CASSPETQGRVDGYTF
>TRBV19|.|TRBJ2-7|.
TGTGCCAGTAGTACCCAGACAGGATCCTACGAGCAGTACTTC
CASSTQTGSYEQYF
>TRBV11-2|few|TRBJ1-1|.
TGTGCCAGCAGCTTATTGACGGGATTATACACTGAAGCTTTCTTT
CASSLLTGLYTEAFF
>TRBV7-9|.|TRBJ2-1|.
TGTGCCAGCAGGGAGGGTAGGAATGAGCAGTTCTTC
CASREGRNEQFF
>TRBV2|.|TRBJ1-4|.
TGTGCCAGCAGGGATCCTATGAGACAGACAAATGAAAAACTGTTTTTT
CASRDPMRQTNEKLFF
>TRBV28|.|TRBJ1-5|TRBD1
TGTGCCAGCAGTTTGTGGAGGGGGCGGGATAGCAATCAGCCCCAGCATTTT
CASSLWRGRDSNQPQHF
>TRBV14|.|TRBJ2-1|.
TGTGCCAGCTCGATGGGAGCGAATGAGCAGTTCTTC
CASSMGANEQFF
>TRBV19|.|TRBJ1-2|.
TGTGCCAGTAGTACCAGGGTACAGAACTATGGCTACACCTTC
CASSTRVQNYGYTF
>TRBV9|.|TRBJ1-5|TRBD1
TGTGCCAGCAGCGTCGGGACAGTGAATCAGCCCCAGCATTTT
CASSVGTVNQPQHF
>TRBV5-4|.|TRBJ1-1|.
TGTGCCAGCAGCTTCGGGGGCACTGAAGCTTTCTTT
CASSFGGTEAFF
>TRBV4-1|.|TRBJ2-7|.
TGCGCCAGCAGCCACGCCCGGGGTCCGGGCCGCTGGGACGAGCAGTACTTC
CASSHARGPGRWDEQYF
>TRBV4-2|.|TRBJ1-3|.
TGTGCCAGCAGCCGTCGCTCTGGAAACACCATATATTTT
CASSRRSGNTIYF
>TRBV7-9|.|TRBJ1-5|.
TGTGCCAGCAGCTTATCGTCGGTTGGGCCCCAGCATTTT
CASSLSSVGPQHF
>TRBV30|.|TRBJ2-1|.
TGTGCCTGGTTAGAGACTAGACCCTTCCAGTTCTTC
CAWLETRPFQFF
>TRBV9|.|TRBJ2-7|.
TGTGCCAGCAGCGTAGACCAACGGGAGTTCTCCGAGCAGTACTTC
CASSVDQREFSEQYF
>TRBV10-1|.|TRBJ2-5|TRBD1
TGCGCCAGTGCAGACCCGGGACAGCAAGAGACCCAGTACTTC
CASADPGQQETQYF
>TRBV6-5|.|TRBJ1-2|.
TGTGCCAGCAGTTACAGCACAGTGGCCTGGGACTATGGCTACACCTTC
CASSYSTVAWDYGYTF
>TRBV4-1|.|TRBJ2-3|TRBD2
TGCGCCAGCAGCCAAGAGAATGCGGGAGGACCAAATGTTTATGCAGATACGCAGTATTTT
CASSQENAGGPNVYADTQYF
>TRBV6-5|once|TRBJ2-5|TRBD2
TGTGCCAGCAGTCCCGTGGCGGGACTAAGAGAGACCCAGTACTTC
CASSPVAGLRETQYF
>TRBV28|.|TRBJ1-5|.
TGTGCCAGCGAGGGCCCCAATAATTATAGCAATCAGCCCCAGCATTTT
CASEGPNNYSNQPQHF
>TRBV2|.|TRBJ1-1|TRBD1
TGTGCCAGCAGTGTACAGGCAGGGGGCCTGAGGACTGAAGCTTTCTTT
CASSVQAGGLRTEAFF
>TRBV7-9|.|TRBJ2-7|TRBD1
TGTGCCAGCAGCCAGGGACAGGGAGACTACGAGCAGTACTTC
CASSQGQGDYEQYF
>TRBV10-3|.|TRBJ2-7|TRBD1
TGTGCCACTCTCCGGGACAGGGAGCTTCACGAGCAGTACTTC
CATLRDRELHEQYF
>TRBV30|.|TRBJ2-7|.
TGTGCCTGGAGTGTTCAATACGAGCAGTACTTC
CAWSVQYEQYF
>TRBV5-1|.|TRBJ1-1|TRBD1
TGCGCCAGCAGACAAGACAGGGGGAACACTGAAGCTTTCTTT
CASRQDRGNTEAFF
>TRBV7-6|.|TRBJ2-2|.
TGTGCCAGCAGCTTAGAAGAACTCCCCTTCGGGGAGCTGTTTTTT
CASSLEELPFGELFF
>TRBV7-7|.|TRBJ2-7|.
TGTGCCAGCAGCCCGAGCTCCAGCGGACCCTACGAGCAGTACTTC
CASSPSSSGPYEQYF
>TRBV4-1|.|TRBJ2-5|.
TGCGCCAGCAGCCGGTTAGGTGCGGTTTACCAAGAGACCCAGTACTTC
CASSRLGAVYQETQYF
>TRBV10-3|.|TRBJ2-7|TRBD2
TGTGCCATTTCCGGGACTAGCGGGAGCGCATTCTACGAGCAGTACTTC
CAISGTSGSAFYEQYF
>TRBV7-2|.|TRBJ2-1|TRBD2
TGTGCCAGCAGCCTAAGGGCTTCCCTAGCGGGGGTATACAATGAGCAGTTCTTC
CASSLRASLAGVYNEQFF
>TRBV6-5|.|TRBJ1-5|TRBD1
TGTGCCAGCAGTTACTCGAGACAGGGGGACCAGCCCCAGCATTTT
CASSYSRQGDQPQHF
>TRBV4-1|.|TRBJ2-3|TRBD1
TGCGCCAGCAGCCAAGGACAGGGGAGCACAGATACGCAGTATTTT
CASSQGQGSTDTQYF
>TRBV29-1|.|TRBJ1-4|.
TGCAGCGCCGCAGGGATTGCAACTAATGAAAAACTGTTTTTT
CSAAGIATNEKLFF
>TRBV2|.|TRBJ1-5|TRBD1
TGTGCCAGCAGTGTCCAGGGGGGCGGTCAGCCCCAGCATTTT
CASSVQGGGQPQHF
>TRBV6-5|.|TRBJ2-7|.
TGTGCCAGCAGCCCGGGGTTCTCCTACGAGCAGTACTTC
CASSPGFSYEQYF
>TRBV6-9|.|TRBJ2-7|TRBD2
TGTGCCAGCAGTGAAAATAGCGGGGGCTCCTACGAGCAGTACTTC
CASSENSGGSYEQYF
>TRBV6-6|.|TRBJ1-3|TRBD1
TGTGCCAGCAGTTACGGGACAGCCTCTGGAAACACCATATATTTT
CASSYGTASGNTIYF